The entry below describes one T cell receptor beta chain. Its antigen is unknown. The data originate from a study of neoadjuvant anti-PD-1 for oral cavity cancer. Across the study: Before surgery, most patients got three to four biweekly 3 mg/kg nivolumab doses.

Germline lookup yields CDR1 SGHDT and CDR2 YYEEEE. The CDR3 totals 12 residues. The ends were cut back, 1 base at V and 2 bases at J, with 4 bases in the middle. Six replicates per PBMC sample, mostly from roughly 500 ng of genomic DNA. Assay: immunoSEQ multiplex PCR; the TCRdb copy retains only in-frame clones and omits some. The sample lists fewer than 20,000 clones; roughly 78% were seen once. Findings and caveats of the study: After neoadjuvant nivolumab, PBMC T cell clonality was significantly higher in non-responders than responders.

Patients were newly diagnosed with stage II-IVA oral cavity squamous cell carcinoma without prior systemic or radiation treatment. This material consisted of PBMCs, taken before nivolumab (anti-PD-1) treatment. This clonotype was sampled from a person between 40 and 85 years old with oral cavity squamous cell carcinoma. The chain uses TRBV5-6 and TRBJ2-7; no definite D call. The CDR3 here is CASSLNTYEQYF. The CDR3 bases are TGTGCCAGCAGCTTGAATACCTACGAGCAGTACTTC.